This entry lists 2 T cell receptor beta chains sequenced from one sample in a study of cytomegalovirus exposure and HLA in healthy donors. 13 Jbeta primers and 60 Vbeta primers were used for the PCR. Assay: immunoSEQ multiplex PCR; the TCRdb copy retains only in-frame clones and omits some. The table lists about 130,000 clones, roughly 70% of them singletons. Sequencing used PBMCs. The source of these receptors is a man younger than 35 in good health and CMV-seropositive.

This chain uses TRBV28 with TRBJ2-2; 16 bases fit TRBD2. The germline gives CDR1 MDHEN, CDR2 SYDVKM. CDR3 length: 18 amino acids. Trimming removed 6 bases from V and 6 bases from J; junction bases left unmatched: 10. The CDR3 DNA sequence: TGTGCCAGCAGCTTTCCGGGACTAGCGGGGGGGCCGCCCGGGGAGCTGTTTTTT. This sequence encodes CASSFPGLAGGPPGELFF.

The gene calls are TRBV6-5 and TRBJ2-5, with 7 bases lining up with TRBD1. The J call is in doubt because the DNA end fits TRBJ2-7 better. This CDR3 contains 13 residues. Germline values: CDR1 MNHEY, CDR2 SVGAGI. The DNA for the CDR3 is TGTGCCAGCAGCCCGGGACAGATCTACGAGCAGTACTTC. Translating gives CASSPGQIYEQYF.